These T cell receptor beta chains were read from a single sample in a study of T cell repertoires in cytomegalovirus infection. Via MiXCR, TCRdb re-called the reads, giving one row per CDR3 protein. The sample lists some 400,000 distinct CDR3 sequences; roughly a third were seen once. The sample taken for sequencing was PBMCs. Source of these receptors: a human donor in good health (CMV status not recorded). Some clones in this sample may be carry-over from other donors' samples. The CDR3 runs from the conserved cysteine through the conserved F or W. D genes are given only for firm matches. Not every row has a clone size; where given, it reads once, few, many or a size class.

d_call	v_call	j_call	clone_size	cdr3_nt	cdr3_aa
TRBD1	TRBV6-2/TRBV6-3	TRBJ1-5	once	TGTGCCAGCAGTTACCCGGACAGGACCCATAGCAATCAGCCCCAGCATTTT	CASSYPDRTHSNQPQHF
TRBD1	TRBV18	TRBJ1-1	few	TGTGCCAGCTCATCGGGACAGATCACTGAAGCTTTCTTT	CASSSGQITEAFF
.	TRBV24-1	TRBJ2-1	.	TGTGCCACCAGTGATTTGCCGGCGGGGGCGGATGAGCAGTTCTTC	CATSDLPAGADEQFF
.	TRBV5-1	TRBJ1-1	.	TGCGCCAGCAGCTTGGCCGGTATGGACACTGAAGCTTTCTTT	CASSLAGMDTEAFF
.	TRBV9	TRBJ2-1	few	TGTGCCAGCAGCGTAGAGAGGGGGAGGGATGAGCAGTTCTTC	CASSVERGRDEQFF
TRBD1	TRBV5-6	TRBJ1-5	few	TGTGCCAGCAGCTTGGACAGGGGGCTACGGGGTCAGCCCCAGCATTTT	CASSLDRGLRGQPQHF
.	TRBV7-2	TRBJ2-5	many	TGTGCCAGCAGCTTAGATGCTAGCTTGTACCAAGAGACCCAGTACTTC	CASSLDASLYQETQYF
.	TRBV18	TRBJ1-1	few	TGTGCCAGCTCACCGTCCGGGCCCAACACAGGCACTGAAGCTTTCTTT	CASSPSGPNTGTEAFF
.	TRBV29-1	TRBJ2-1	few	TGCACCGCACAACACCTCTCCTACAATGAGCAGTTCTTC	CTAQHLSYNEQFF
.	TRBV6-6	TRBJ1-3	few	TGTGCCAGCACCACCCTGTTGCAGCACTCTGGAAACACCATATATTTT	CASTTLLQHSGNTIYF
.	TRBV12-3/TRBV12-4	TRBJ2-2	few	TGTGCCAGCAGTTTAGTGGAGTCCGGGGAGCTGTTTTTT	CASSLVESGELFF
.	TRBV6-2/TRBV6-3	TRBJ1-5	.	TGTGCCAGCAGTTACCCCCGCAGGGCGAGCAATCAGCCCCAGCATTTT	CASSYPRRASNQPQHF
.	TRBV7-6	TRBJ2-5	.	TGTGCCAGCAGCTCATCGTCAAGAGAGACCCAGTACTTC	CASSSSSRETQYF
TRBD1	TRBV4-1	TRBJ2-2	.	TGCGCCAGCATCCACGACAGGGCCTGGGAGCTGTTTTTT	CASIHDRAWELFF
.	TRBV19	TRBJ2-7	few	TGTGCCAGTAGTCCTCGGGGTTTCGACGAGCAGTACTTC	CASSPRGFDEQYF
TRBD2	TRBV20-1	TRBJ2-5	once	TGCAGTGCGATTGACCCTAGCGGGGGGGAAGAGACCCAGTACTTC	CSAIDPSGGEETQYF
.	TRBV12-3/TRBV12-4	TRBJ2-2	few	TGTGCCAGCAGTCCCGAGAGGCGGCAAGACACCGGGGAGCTGTTTTTT	CASSPERRQDTGELFF
.	TRBV7-9	TRBJ2-2	few	TGTGCCAGCAGCCCAGACGGGACACCGAACACCGGGGAGCTGTTTTTT	CASSPDGTPNTGELFF
TRBD1	TRBV19	TRBJ1-1	.	TGTGCCAGTAGTATACGGGGGACAGGGTCCAAAACGAACACTGAAGCTTTCTTT	CASSIRGTGSKTNTEAFF
.	TRBV19	TRBJ1-2	.	TGTGCCACCGCGGACGGCTATGGCTACACCTTC	CATADGYGYTF
TRBD1	TRBV5-1	TRBJ2-2	.	TGCGCCAGCAGCCACCAACGGGGACAGGCAACCGGGGAGCTGTTTTTT	CASSHQRGQATGELFF
.	TRBV12-3/TRBV12-4	TRBJ1-1	.	TGTGCCAGCAGTCCCGACCCAAGATTGAACACTGAAGCTTTCTTT	CASSPDPRLNTEAFF
.	TRBV11-2	TRBJ2-3	.	TGTGCCAGCAGCTTAGTGGGACGACCCCTCACAGATACGCAGTATTTT	CASSLVGRPLTDTQYF
.	TRBV27	TRBJ2-1	few	TGTGCCAGCAGTTTAGCCATGGGACTTCACAATGAGCAGTTCTTC	CASSLAMGLHNEQFF
.	TRBV7-2	TRBJ2-5	many	TGTGCCAGCACGGGGTCGTGGGCAGGGGCGGTAGAGACCCAGTACTTC	CASTGSWAGAVETQYF
TRBD1	TRBV7-8	TRBJ2-3	many	TGTGCCAGCAGCCCCCACCCGCGGACAGGGCCCACAGATACGCAGTATTTT	CASSPHPRTGPTDTQYF
.	TRBV7-2	TRBJ2-3	.	TGTGCCAGCAGCCCTCAACTAGCCACGAGCACAGATACGCAGTATTTT	CASSPQLATSTDTQYF
TRBD2	TRBV20-1	TRBJ2-1	.	TGCAGTGCTAGGAGGTCTAGCGGGGGGCTTTACAATGAGCATTTCTTC	CSARRSSGGLYNEHFF
TRBD1	TRBV7-8	TRBJ2-1	few	TGTGCCAGCAGCTTAGCGGGACAGGAATACAATGAGCAGTTCTTC	CASSLAGQEYNEQFF
.	TRBV6-5	TRBJ1-5	.	TGTGCCAGCAGTAGGGGAGGGATCAGCAATCAGCCCCAGCATTTT	CASSRGGISNQPQHF
.	TRBV15	TRBJ2-3	.	TGTGCCTCGGGCCCCACGGGCGATACGCAGTATTTT	CASGPTGDTQYF
TRBD1	TRBV7-6	TRBJ2-1	.	TGTGCCAGCAGCTTAGGACCCGGGACAGGCAATGAGCAGTTCTTC	CASSLGPGTGNEQFF
.	TRBV7-8	TRBJ1-4	many	TGTGCCAGCAGCTTAGATGGCAGGGATAATGAAAAACTGTTTTTT	CASSLDGRDNEKLFF
TRBD1	TRBV7-2	TRBJ1-6	many	TGTGCCAGCAGTCCACAGGGGGCTAATTCACCCCTCCACTTT	CASSPQGANSPLHF
.	TRBV6-5	TRBJ2-2	few	TGTGCCAGCAGTTATCCGAACACCGGGGAGCTGTTTTTT	CASSYPNTGELFF